The present T cell receptor beta chain was sequenced within a study of vaccination and CD4 T cells after COVID-19. At the level of the study: Cells were stimulated with overlapping spike peptide pools from SARS-CoV-2, HCoV-NL63, HCoV-OC43 and HCoV-229E.

Treatment defined: approximately 11-day PBMC culture with coronavirus spike peptide pools or control peptides (ViraFEST assay). The study, taken as a whole, reports: Convalescent patients' median share of reactive clones seen only post-vaccination was around 86%. Relatively few convalescent patients and no early post-infection timepoints were analyzed.

Germline V gives CDR1 DFQATT, CDR2 SNEGSKA (reference sequence). V lost 4 bases to trimming and J lost 4 bases; unmatched junction nucleotides: 8. This CDR3 has 14 amino acids. An Oncomine TCR Beta short-read assay was used to sequence the DNA from cultured CD4+ T cells. It was cultured CD4+ T cells from which genomic DNA was extracted. MiXCR was run by TCRdb on the PCR reads, yielding one entry per CDR3 protein. The sample lists approximately 14,000 distinct CDR3 sequences; 50% to 55% were seen once. In regard to this clonotype: The antigen is unknown.

V is TRBV20-1 and J is TRBJ2-3; 7 positions match TRBD1. Sequencing was performed on CD4+ T cells from blood, cultured in vitro. This TCR derives from a human donor who had recovered from COVID-19. Written as DNA, the CDR3 is TGCAGTGCTACAAGGGACAGTGCCGCAGATACGCAGTATTTT. Amino acids: CSATRDSAADTQYF.